This TCR beta chain stems from a study of human T cells and chemical hapten exposure. Time point: pre-sensitization, week 0. Regarding treatment: therapeutic diphenylcyclopropenone sensitization with weekly scalp DPC. Donors, patients with alopecia ranging from 18 to 70 years old and judged suitable for DPC, provided samples. The library labeled individual cDNA molecules by adding unique molecular identifiers to them. Original methodology: TCRs per sample had a median of around 98,000 and ranged from about 23,224 to 700,000. TCRdb independently ran MiXCR on the RACE reads; one entry per CDR3 protein. It is TCRdb's table, rather than the study itself, that gives the V and J calls and clone size. The sample shows 300,000 to 450,000 distinct CDR3 sequences, 4.5% to 5.5% of them seen only once. This CDR3 has 14 residues. Germline CDR1 and CDR2: MDHEN and SYDVKM. Trimming left V 6 bases short and J 0 bases short, with 12 bases between.

This clonotype showed up many times. The sample here was whole blood, taken in connection with sensitization to the hapten diphenylcyclopropenone (DPC). This receptor was obtained from a woman between 45 and 60 years old with alopecia areata. Some clones in this sample may be carry-over from other donors' samples. The chain combines TRBV28 with TRBJ2-7; D is perhaps TRBD2 (6 bases). The chain's CDR3 is CASRQPRDSYEQYF. The CDR3 bases are TGTGCCAGCAGGCAACCGCGGGACTCCTACGAGCAGTACTTC.